This T cell receptor beta chain was captured by sequencing in a study of spatial heterogeneity in lung cancer. Overall study: Raw sequencing reads included, on average, more than eight appearances of each unique TCR and UMI combination. Study-level results: The appearance of ubiquitous expanded tumor TCRs in blood was greater at resection than follow-up.

With V trimmed by 4 bases and J by 7 bases, 11 bases remained unmatched. Germline CDR1 and CDR2: DFQATT and SNEGSKA (reference sequence). The CDR3 loop spans 14 amino acids. Each TCR cDNA molecule carried a unique molecular identifier. TCRdb used MiXCR to reprocess the 5' RACE reads, holding one entry per CDR3 protein. Among just under 95,000 distinct CDR3 sequences, 10% to 15% were seen once, and the ten largest hold about two fifths. Time point noted: sample taken at primary tumor resection. No cell sorting; template was whole RNA from tumor, lung tissue or PBMC. In regard to this clonotype: Its antigen is undetermined.

The material was PBMCs, obtained at surgery. The TCR comes from a male donor with early-stage non-small cell lung cancer. V gene TRBV20-1 combines with J gene TRBJ1-2, with 8 bases matching TRBD1. CDR3 sequence reads: CSAIHVTGGAGYTF. DNA for the CDR3: TGCAGTGCTATTCACGTAACAGGGGGGGCTGGCTACACCTTC.